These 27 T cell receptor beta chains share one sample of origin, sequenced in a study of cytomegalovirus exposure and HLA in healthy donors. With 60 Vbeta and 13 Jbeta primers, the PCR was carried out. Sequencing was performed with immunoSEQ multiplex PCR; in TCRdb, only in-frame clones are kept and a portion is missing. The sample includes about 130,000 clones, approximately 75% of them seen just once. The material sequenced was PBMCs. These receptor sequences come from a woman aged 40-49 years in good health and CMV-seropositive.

CDR3 nucleotide sequence: TGTGCCAGCAGTTTGGGCGGGATCGGATACATTCAGTACTTC. Translation: CASSLGGIGYIQYF. This chain joins TRBV27 and TRBJ2-4; maybe TRBD2 (6 bases). This CDR3 comprises 14 residues. The germline gives CDR1 MNHEY, CDR2 SMNVEV (reference sequence). V dropped 3 bases and J dropped 8 bases, with 14 bases sitting between them.

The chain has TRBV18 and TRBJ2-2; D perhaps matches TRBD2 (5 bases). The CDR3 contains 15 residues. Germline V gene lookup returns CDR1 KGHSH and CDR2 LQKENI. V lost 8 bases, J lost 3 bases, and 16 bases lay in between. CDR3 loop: CASPKGSPDTGELFF. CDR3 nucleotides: TGTGCCAGCCCGAAAGGGAGCCCGGACACCGGGGAGCTGTTTTTT. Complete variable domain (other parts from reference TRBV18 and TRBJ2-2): NAGVMQNPRHLVRRRGQEARLRCSPMKGHSHVYWYRQLPEEGLKFMVYLQKENIIDESGMPKERFSAEFPKEGPSILRIQQVVRGDSAAYFCASPKGSPDTGELFFGEGSRLTVL.

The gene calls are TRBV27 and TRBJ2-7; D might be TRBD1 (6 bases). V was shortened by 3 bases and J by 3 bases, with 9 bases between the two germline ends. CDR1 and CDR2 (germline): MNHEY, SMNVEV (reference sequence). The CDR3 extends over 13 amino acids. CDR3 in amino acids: CASSFGRGYEQYF. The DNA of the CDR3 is TGTGCCAGCAGTTTTGGCAGGGGCTACGAGCAGTACTTC.

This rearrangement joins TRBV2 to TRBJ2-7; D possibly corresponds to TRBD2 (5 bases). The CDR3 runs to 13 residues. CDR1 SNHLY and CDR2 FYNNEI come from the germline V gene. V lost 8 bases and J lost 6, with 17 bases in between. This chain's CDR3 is CASPLGREGEQYF. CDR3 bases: TGTGCCAGCCCCCTTGGACGGGAAGGCGAGCAGTACTTC.

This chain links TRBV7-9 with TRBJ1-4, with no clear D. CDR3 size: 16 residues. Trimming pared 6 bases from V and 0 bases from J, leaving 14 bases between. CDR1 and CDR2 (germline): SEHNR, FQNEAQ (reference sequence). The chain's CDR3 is CASRPAGGATNEKLFF. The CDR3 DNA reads TGTGCCAGCAGGCCGGCAGGAGGCGCAACTAATGAAAAACTGTTTTTT.

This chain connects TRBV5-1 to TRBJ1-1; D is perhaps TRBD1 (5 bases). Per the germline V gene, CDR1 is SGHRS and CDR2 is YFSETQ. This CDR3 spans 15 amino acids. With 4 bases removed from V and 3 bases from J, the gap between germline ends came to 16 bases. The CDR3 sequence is CASSAFTSGDTEAFF. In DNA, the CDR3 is TGCGCCAGCAGCGCCTTCACTTCGGGGGACACTGAAGCTTTCTTT.

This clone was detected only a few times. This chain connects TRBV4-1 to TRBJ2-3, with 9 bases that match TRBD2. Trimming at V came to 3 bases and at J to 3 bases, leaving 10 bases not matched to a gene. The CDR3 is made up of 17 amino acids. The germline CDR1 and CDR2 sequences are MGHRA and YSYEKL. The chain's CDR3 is CASSHLAAGGPTDTQYF. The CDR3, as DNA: TGCGCCAGCAGCCATCTCGCGGCGGGAGGGCCAACAGATACGCAGTATTTT.

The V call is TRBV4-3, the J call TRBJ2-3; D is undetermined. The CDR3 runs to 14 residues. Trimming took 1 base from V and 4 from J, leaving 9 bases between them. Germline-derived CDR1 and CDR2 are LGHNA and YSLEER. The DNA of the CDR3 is TGCGCCAGCAGCCAAGCCGTCTATCCAGATACGCAGTATTTT. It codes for CASSQAVYPDTQYF.

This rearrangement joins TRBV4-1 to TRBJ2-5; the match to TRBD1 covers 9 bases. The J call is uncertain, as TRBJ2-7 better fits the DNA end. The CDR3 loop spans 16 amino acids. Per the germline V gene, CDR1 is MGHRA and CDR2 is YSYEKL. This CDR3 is CASSQKQDRGTYEQYF. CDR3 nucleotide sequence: TGCGCCAGCAGCCAGAAGCAGGACAGGGGCACCTACGAGCAGTACTTC.

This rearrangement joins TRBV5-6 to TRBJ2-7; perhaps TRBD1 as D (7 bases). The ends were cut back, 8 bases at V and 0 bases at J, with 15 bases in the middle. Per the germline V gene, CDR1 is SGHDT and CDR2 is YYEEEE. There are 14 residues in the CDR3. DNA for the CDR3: TGTGCCAGGTGGAGGGACAGCTTCTCCTACGAGCAGTACTTC. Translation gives CARWRDSFSYEQYF. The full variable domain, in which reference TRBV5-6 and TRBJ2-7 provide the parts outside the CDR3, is DAGVTQSPTHLIKTRGQQVTLRCSPKSGHDTVSWYQQALGQGPQFIFQYYEEEERQRGNFPDRFSGHQFPNYSSELNVNALLLGDSALYLCARWRDSFSYEQYFGPGTRLTVT.

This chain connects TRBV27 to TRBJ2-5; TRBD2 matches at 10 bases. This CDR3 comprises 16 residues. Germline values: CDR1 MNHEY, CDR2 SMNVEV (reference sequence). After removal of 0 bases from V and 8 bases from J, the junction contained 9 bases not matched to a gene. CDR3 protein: CASSLSSGGARGTQYF. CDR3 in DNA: TGTGCCAGCAGTTTATCCAGCGGGGGGGCCCGAGGAACCCAGTACTTC.

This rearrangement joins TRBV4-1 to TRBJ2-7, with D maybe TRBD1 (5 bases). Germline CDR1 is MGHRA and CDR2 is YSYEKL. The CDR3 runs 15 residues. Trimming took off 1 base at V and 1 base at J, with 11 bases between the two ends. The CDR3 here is CASSQVRVGSYEQYF. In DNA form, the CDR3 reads TGCGCCAGCAGCCAAGTCAGGGTGGGGTCCTACGAGCAGTACTTC.

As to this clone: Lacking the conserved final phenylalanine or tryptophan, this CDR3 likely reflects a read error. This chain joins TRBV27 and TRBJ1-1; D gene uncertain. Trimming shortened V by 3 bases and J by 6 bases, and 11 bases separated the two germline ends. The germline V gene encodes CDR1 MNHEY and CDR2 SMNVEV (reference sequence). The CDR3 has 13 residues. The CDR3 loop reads CASSFWSGSEAFV. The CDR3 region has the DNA TGTGCCAGCAGTTTTTGGTCAGGATCTGAAGCTTTCGTT.

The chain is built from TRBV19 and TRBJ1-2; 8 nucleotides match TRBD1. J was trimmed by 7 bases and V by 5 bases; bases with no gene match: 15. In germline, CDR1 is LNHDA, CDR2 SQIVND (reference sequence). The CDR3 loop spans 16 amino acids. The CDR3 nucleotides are TGTGCCAGTAGTGCTCCCCTCGGACAGGGAGTGGGTGGCTACACCTTC. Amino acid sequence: CASSAPLGQGVGGYTF.

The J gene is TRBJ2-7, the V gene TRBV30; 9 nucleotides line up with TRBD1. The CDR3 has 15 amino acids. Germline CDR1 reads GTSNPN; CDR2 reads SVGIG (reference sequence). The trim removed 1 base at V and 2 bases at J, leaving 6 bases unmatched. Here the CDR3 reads CAWSGHRDRAYEQYF. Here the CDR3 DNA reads TGTGCCTGGAGTGGACACCGGGACAGGGCCTACGAGCAGTACTTC.

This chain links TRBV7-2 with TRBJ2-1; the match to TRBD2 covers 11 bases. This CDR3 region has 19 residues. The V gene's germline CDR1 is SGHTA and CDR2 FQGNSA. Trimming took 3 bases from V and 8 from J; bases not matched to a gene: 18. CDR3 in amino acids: CASSFRQTLAGGALYEQFF. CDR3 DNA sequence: TGTGCCAGCAGCTTCCGCCAAACGTTAGCGGGGGGGGCCTTATATGAGCAGTTCTTC.

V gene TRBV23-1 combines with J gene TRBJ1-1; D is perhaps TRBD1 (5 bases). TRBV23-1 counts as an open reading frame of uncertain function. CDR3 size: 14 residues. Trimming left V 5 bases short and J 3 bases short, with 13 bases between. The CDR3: CASSGRDWDTEAFF. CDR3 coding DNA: TGCGCCAGCAGTGGCCGGGACTGGGACACTGAAGCTTTCTTT.

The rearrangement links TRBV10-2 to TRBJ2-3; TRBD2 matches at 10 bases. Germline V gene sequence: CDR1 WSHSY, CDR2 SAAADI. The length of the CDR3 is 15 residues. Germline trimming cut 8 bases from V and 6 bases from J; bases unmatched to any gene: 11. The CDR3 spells CASRQRAGGSDTQYF. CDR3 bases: TGCGCCAGCCGCCAAAGAGCGGGAGGGTCTGATACGCAGTATTTT.

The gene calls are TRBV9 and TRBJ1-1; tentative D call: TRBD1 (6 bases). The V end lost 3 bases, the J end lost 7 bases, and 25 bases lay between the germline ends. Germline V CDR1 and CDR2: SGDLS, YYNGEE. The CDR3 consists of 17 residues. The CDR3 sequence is CASSAHPVGGGRSEAFF. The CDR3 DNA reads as TGTGCCAGCAGCGCCCACCCTGTTGGGGGCGGTAGGAGTGAAGCTTTCTTT.

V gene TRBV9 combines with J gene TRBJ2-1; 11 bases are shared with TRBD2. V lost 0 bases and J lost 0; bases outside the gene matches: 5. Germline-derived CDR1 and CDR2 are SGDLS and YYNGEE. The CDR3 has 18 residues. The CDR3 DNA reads TGTGCCAGCAGCGTAGCTCTAGCGGGGGGTAGCTCCTACAATGAGCAGTTCTTC. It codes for CASSVALAGGSSYNEQFF. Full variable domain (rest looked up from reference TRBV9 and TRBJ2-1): DSGVTQTPKHLITATGQRVTLRCSPRSGDLSVYWYQQSLDQGLQFLIQYYNGEERAKGNILERFSAQQFPDLHSELNLSSLELGDSALYFCASSVALAGGSSYNEQFFGPGTRLTVL.

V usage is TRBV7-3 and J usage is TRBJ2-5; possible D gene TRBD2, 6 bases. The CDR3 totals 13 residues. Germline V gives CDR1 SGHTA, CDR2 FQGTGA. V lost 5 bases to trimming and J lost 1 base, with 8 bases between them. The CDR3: CASSPSAQETQYF. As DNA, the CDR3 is TGTGCCAGCAGCCCTAGCGCCCAAGAGACCCAGTACTTC.

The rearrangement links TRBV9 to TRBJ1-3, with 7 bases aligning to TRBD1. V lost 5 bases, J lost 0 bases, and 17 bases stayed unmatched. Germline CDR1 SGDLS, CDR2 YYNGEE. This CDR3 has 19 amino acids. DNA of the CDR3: TGTGCCAGCAGTTTAGGGGACAGCACCTTCGGGGGCTCTGGAAACACCATATATTTT. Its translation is CASSLGDSTFGGSGNTIYF.

The CDR3 DNA reads as TGTGCCACTAAACCTGGGGGGACTAGCTCTGGAAACACCATATATTTT. Amino acids: CATKPGGTSSGNTIYF. This sequence joins TRBV2 and TRBJ1-3; D possibly corresponds to TRBD1 (5 bases). Germline CDR1 is SNHLY and CDR2 is FYNNEI. CDR3 length: 16 amino acids. The V gene lost 10 bases and the J gene lost 0 bases, with 19 bases spanning the gap.

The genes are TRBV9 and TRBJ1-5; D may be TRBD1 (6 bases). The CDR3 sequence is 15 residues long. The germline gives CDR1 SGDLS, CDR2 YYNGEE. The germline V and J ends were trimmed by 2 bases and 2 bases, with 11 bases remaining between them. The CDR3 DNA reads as TGTGCCAGCAGCGTTTCAGGGGTGGGCAATCAGCCCCAGCATTTT. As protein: CASSVSGVGNQPQHF.

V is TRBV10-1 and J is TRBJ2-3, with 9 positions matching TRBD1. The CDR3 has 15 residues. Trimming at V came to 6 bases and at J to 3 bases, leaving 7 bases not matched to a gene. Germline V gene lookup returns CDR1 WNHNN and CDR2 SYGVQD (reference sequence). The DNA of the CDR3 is TGCGCCAGCAGAGGGACAGGGACTTGGACAGATACGCAGTATTTT. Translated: CASRGTGTWTDTQYF.

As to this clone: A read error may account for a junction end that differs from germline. CDR3 nucleotides: TGCAGCGTTGAAATTTACCGGGATCTCGCCTTC. Its translation is CSVEIYRDLAF. The V call is TRBV29-1, the J call TRBJ1-2; D uncertain. CDR1 and CDR2 (germline): SQVTM, ANQGSEA. The CDR3 is 11 residues long.

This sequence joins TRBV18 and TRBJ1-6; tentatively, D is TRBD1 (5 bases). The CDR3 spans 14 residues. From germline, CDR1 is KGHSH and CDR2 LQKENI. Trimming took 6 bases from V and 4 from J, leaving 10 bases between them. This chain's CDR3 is CASSATDYNSPLHF. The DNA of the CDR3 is TGTGCCAGCTCTGCGACAGATTATAATTCACCCCTCCACTTT. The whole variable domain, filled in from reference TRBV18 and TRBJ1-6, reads NAGVMQNPRHLVRRRGQEARLRCSPMKGHSHVYWYRQLPEEGLKFMVYLQKENIIDESGMPKERFSAEFPKEGPSILRIQQVVRGDSAAYFCASSATDYNSPLHFGNGTRLTVT.